Below, 5 T cell receptor beta chains from the same sample are listed, as sequenced in a study of cytotoxic CD8 clonotypes in ibrutinib-treated CLL. Clones were sequenced by immunoSEQ multiplex PCR, and TCRdb holds only the in-frame ones, with some missing. The table includes approximately 74,000 clones, approximately 80% detected once. Sequenced here: PBMCs, sampled at disease progression, from a patient treated with ibrutinib. These receptors were taken from a human donor with chronic lymphocytic leukemia.

This chain joins TRBV2 and TRBJ2-1; possible D gene TRBD1, 6 bases. CDR1 is SNHLY, CDR2 FYNNEI, per germline. This CDR3 region has 14 residues. The germline V and J ends were trimmed by 9 bases and 6 bases, with 18 bases remaining between them. As DNA, the CDR3 is TGTGCCAGATCGACAGGAAGGCGGTCCAATGAGCAGTTCTTC. It specifies CARSTGRRSNEQFF.

The CDR3 here is CASSLSGEWIQYF. As DNA, the CDR3 is TGTGCCAGCAGCTTATCGGGTGAATGGATTCAGTACTTC. This chain uses TRBV7-9 with TRBJ2-4; D gene unclear. Per germline, CDR1 SEHNR and CDR2 FQNEAQ (reference sequence). The V gene lost 2 bases and the J gene lost 10 bases, with 12 bases spanning the gap. The CDR3 loop spans 13 amino acids. Variable domain in full (rest from reference TRBV7-9 and TRBJ2-4): DTGVSQNPRHKITKRGQNVTFRCDPISEHNRLYWYRQTLGQGPEFLTYFQNEAQLEKSRLLSDRFSAERPKGSFSTLEIQRTEQGDSAMYLCASSLSGEWIQYFGAGTRLSVL.

The V gene is TRBV30, the J gene TRBJ2-1; D is uncertain. V shed 2 bases and J shed 0 bases, with 8 bases lying between them. The CDR3 totals 14 residues. Germline values: CDR1 GTSNPN, CDR2 SVGIG (reference sequence). This chain's CDR3 is CAWSHWSSYNEQFF. The CDR3 DNA reads as TGTGCCTGGAGTCATTGGAGCTCCTACAATGAGCAGTTCTTC.

The chain carries TRBV11-1 and TRBJ1-2; perhaps TRBD1 as D (6 bases). Germline loops: CDR1 SGHAT, CDR2 FQDESV (reference sequence). Between the trimmed V and J ends, which lost 3 bases and 2 bases, there was a span of 7 bases. This CDR3 has 13 amino acids. This CDR3 is CASSLDSNYGYTF. CDR3 sequence (DNA): TGTGCCAGCAGCTTGGACAGCAACTATGGCTACACCTTC.

The J gene is TRBJ2-1, the V gene TRBV18; the D gene is possibly TRBD1 (6 bases). The V gene lost 4 bases and the J gene lost 5 bases, with 12 bases spanning the gap. CDR3 length equals 14 residues. CDR1 and CDR2 from the germline V gene are KGHSH and LQKENI. CDR3 sequence: CASSLRQADNEQFF. The CDR3 DNA reads TGTGCCAGCTCACTTCGACAGGCCGACAATGAGCAGTTCTTC.